The 16 T cell receptor beta chains below all came from one sample that was sequenced in a study of cytomegalovirus exposure and HLA in healthy donors. Primers included in the PCR were 60 Vbeta and 13 Jbeta primers. The assay was immunoSEQ multiplex PCR, and TCRdb's table has in-frame clones only and misses some. The sample includes around 170,000 clones, roughly 80% of them seen just once. The sample consisted of PBMCs. The receptors originated from a man aged 40-49 years in good health and CMV-seronegative.

The V gene is TRBV10-1, the J gene TRBJ1-2; D unresolved. The CDR3 is 16 amino acids. Trimming took off 9 bases at V and 4 bases at J, with 24 bases between the two ends. Germline V gene data show CDR1 as WNHNN and CDR2 as SYGVQD (reference sequence). CDR3 DNA: TGCGCCAGACCTCCCCAGAGGCGATTTTACACCTATGGCTACACCTTC. Its protein product is CARPPQRRFYTYGYTF.

The rearrangement links TRBV10-3 to TRBJ2-1, with 10 bases fitting TRBD2. V dropped 0 bases and J dropped 7; count of bases not matched to a gene: 6. CDR1 and CDR2 from the germline V gene are ENHRY and SYGVKD. The CDR3 is 16 residues long. The CDR3 DNA is TGTGCCATCAGTGAGTCGGAGCGGGGGGGCGCTAATGAGCAGTTCTTC. Amino acids: CAISESERGGANEQFF.

This clone was counted a single time. This chain connects TRBV6-5 to TRBJ2-7; 9 bases fit TRBD2. J lost 1 base, V lost 7 bases, and 5 bases had no gene match. This CDR3 is 14 amino acids long. The germline gives CDR1 MNHEY, CDR2 SVGAGI. The CDR3 DNA follows: TGTGCCAGCATCGCTAGCGGGACTTCCTACGAGCAGTACTTC. It yields the protein CASIASGTSYEQYF.

This chain links TRBV11-2 with TRBJ1-2; 9 positions agree with TRBD1. With 0 bases clipped from V and 4 bases from J, the junction kept 6 bases outside the gene matches. Germline-derived CDR1 and CDR2 are SGHAT and FQNNGV. There are 16 residues in the CDR3. CDR3 amino acids: CASSLDRDRAAYGYTF. CDR3 in DNA: TGTGCCAGCAGCTTAGACCGGGACAGGGCTGCCTATGGCTACACCTTC.

This chain connects TRBV19 to TRBJ2-1; a weak D match, TRBD2 (8 bases). From germline, CDR1 is LNHDA and CDR2 SQIVND (reference sequence). The CDR3 is made up of 16 amino acids. V shed 2 bases and J shed 2 bases, with 13 bases lying between them. This CDR3 is CASSIREGTAYNEQFF. The CDR3 region has the DNA TGTGCCAGTAGTATACGGGAGGGGACAGCCTACAATGAGCAGTTCTTC.

The CDR3 DNA is TGTGCTAGTGGTCTCCAGGAGAACACTGAAGCTTTCTTT. Residues: CASGLQENTEAFF. The rearrangement links TRBV12-5 to TRBJ1-1; D is unresolved. Germline loops: CDR1 LGHNT, CDR2 FRNRAP. CDR3 length equals 13 residues. The V end was cut by 5 bases, the J end by 1 base, with 8 bases between.

The chain's CDR3 is CASMGQGYNEQFF. As DNA, the CDR3 is TGCGCCAGCATGGGACAGGGCTACAATGAGCAGTTCTTC. This chain joins TRBV5-1 and TRBJ2-1, with 9 bases fitting TRBD1. CDR1 and CDR2 from the germline V gene are SGHRS and YFSETQ. J gave up 3 bases and V 6 bases, and 1 base lay outside the gene matches. The CDR3 runs 13 residues.

The chain couples TRBV14 to TRBJ2-5, with 8 bases lining up with TRBD1. The CDR3 is 16 amino acids. Germline CDR1 reads SGHDN; CDR2 reads FVKESK. Trimming removed 0 bases from V and 5 bases from J; junction bases left unmatched: 8. The CDR3: CASSQEGQDAPETQYF. The CDR3 coding sequence is TGTGCCAGCAGCCAAGAGGGACAGGACGCGCCGGAGACCCAGTACTTC.

This chain connects TRBV7-9 to TRBJ1-5, with D maybe TRBD1 (6 bases). The CDR3 has 15 amino acids. Germline CDR1 SEHNR, CDR2 FQNEAQ (reference sequence). Trimming took off 5 bases at V and 0 bases at J, with 11 bases between the two ends. The CDR3, as DNA: TGTGCCAGCAGCCCCGGACAGTTTAGCAATCAGCCCCAGCATTTT. Amino acids: CASSPGQFSNQPQHF.

The CDR3 DNA is TGTGCCAGCAGACAGGGGTCCCGCGGCTACACCTTC. It encodes CASRQGSRGYTF. This chain connects TRBV6-5 to TRBJ1-2, with 7 bases that match TRBD1. Germline V CDR1 and CDR2: MNHEY, SVGAGI. The CDR3 extends over 12 amino acids. With V trimmed by 6 bases and J by 8 bases, 6 bases remained unmatched.

CDR3 in amino acids: CASSLGLARDEQFF. In DNA form, the CDR3 reads TGCGCCAGCAGCTTGGGACTAGCCCGAGATGAGCAGTTCTTC. J is TRBJ2-1 and V is TRBV5-1, with 7 nucleotides matching TRBD2. The CDR3 extends over 14 amino acids. The germline CDR1 and CDR2 sequences are SGHRS and YFSETQ. Unmatched junction bases numbered 5, after V lost 0 bases and J lost 8 bases. The full variable domain, rest sourced from reference TRBV5-1 and TRBJ2-1, is KAGVTQTPRYLIKTRGQQVTLSCSPISGHRSVSWYQQTPGQGLQFLFEYFSETQRNKGNFPGRFSGRQFSNSRSEMNVSTLELGDSALYLCASSLGLARDEQFFGPGTRLTVL.

The CDR3 DNA reads as TGTGCCAGCAGCCAAGTTTCGACAGGATCCTACGAGCAGTACTTC. Amino acid sequence: CASSQVSTGSYEQYF. The chain uses TRBV4-2 and TRBJ2-7; possibly TRBD1 for D (6 bases). This CDR3 is built from 15 residues. V shed 1 base and J shed 1 base, with 11 bases lying between them. Germline CDR1 reads LGHNA; CDR2 reads YNFKEQ.

In nucleotides, the CDR3 is TGTGCCAGCACCCTCCTAATAGCGACGGGGGAGCAGTACTTC. Its protein is CASTLLIATGEQYF. The chain uses TRBV7-6 and TRBJ2-7; maybe TRBD2 (5 bases). CDR1 SGHVS and CDR2 FNYEAQ come from the germline V gene. The CDR3 length is 14 residues. V was shortened by 7 bases and J by 7 bases, with 20 bases between the two germline ends.

The chain couples TRBV10-3 to TRBJ2-1, with D possibly matching TRBD1 (7 bases). Trimming shortened V by 7 bases and J by 4 bases, and 14 bases separated the two germline ends. The CDR3 consists of 14 residues. CDR1 is ENHRY and CDR2 is SYGVKD in the germline V gene. CDR3 nucleotides: TGTGCCATCAAGGAGGGGACAGCTTACAATGAGCAGTTCTTC. Its protein product is CAIKEGTAYNEQFF.

The chain couples TRBV9 to TRBJ2-2; tentative D call: TRBD1 (5 bases). Germline V lookup: CDR1 SGDLS, CDR2 YYNGEE. CDR3 size: 16 residues. Trimming took off 0 bases at V and 3 bases at J, with 12 bases between the two ends. The CDR3 bases are TGTGCCAGCAGCGTAGGGTCAGGGCCCTACACCGGGGAGCTGTTTTTT. This gives the protein CASSVGSGPYTGELFF.

With respect to this clone: The identical CDR3 is also encoded by other nucleotide sequences in the sample. The chain carries TRBV7-2 and TRBJ1-2; no clear D gene. V dropped 2 bases and J dropped 0 bases, with 7 bases sitting between them. CDR1 is SGHTA, CDR2 FQGNSA, per germline. This CDR3 has 14 residues. The CDR3 reads CASSLQGANYGYTF. CDR3 DNA sequence: TGTGCCAGCAGCTTACAAGGAGCTAACTATGGCTACACCTTC.